Below, one TCR beta chain is given with its context. Its target is not known. The conserved phenylalanine or tryptophan normally closing the CDR3 is absent here, so this likely arose from a read error. The sample comes from a study of cytotoxic CD8 clonotypes in ibrutinib-treated CLL. The assay was immunoSEQ multiplex PCR, and TCRdb's table has in-frame clones only and misses some. The repertoire holds 15,000 to 20,000 clones, about 80% seen once, with over 15% in the top ten. The CDR3 is 14 amino acids. The V segment lost 4 bases and the J segment 4 bases; nucleotides outside the gene matches: 3. The germline gives CDR1 SGHTA, CDR2 FQGNSA. Overall study results and limits: Clonality was higher at ibrutinib response and returned toward baseline at progression. Baseline clonality, higher than in age-matched healthy donors, tracked circulating CD8+ T-cell counts.

TCR beta library input comprised about 1.9 micrograms of genomic DNA from cryopreserved PBMCs. The chain employs TRBV7-2 and TRBJ2-3; 9 bases are shared with TRBD2. The sequence derives from a human donor with chronic lymphocytic leukemia. Sample: PBMCs, taken before ibrutinib treatment. CDR3 DNA sequence: TGTGCCAGCAGCTCCCAGCGGGAGGCAGATACGCAGTATTGT. This sequence encodes CASSSQREADTQYC.